This TCR beta chain was identified in a study of blood T cell repertoires in COVID-19. Germline V gene data show CDR1 as SQVTM and CDR2 as ANQGSEA. The CDR3 is 15 amino acids. V shed 0 bases and J 3 bases; nucleotides not matched to a gene: 7. Clones were read by immunoSEQ multiplex PCR, and TCRdb kept only the in-frame ones, dropping some. The sample has about 180,000 clones, approximately 92% seen once. This clone was seen more than once but under ten times. The sequence was obtained from a woman in her 40s with acute COVID-19. This rearrangement joins TRBV29-1 to TRBJ1-2; 7 bases agree with TRBD1. Sequencing was done on a sample of PBMCs or T cells enriched from blood (not recorded which). The CDR3 nucleotides are TGCAGCGTTGAAGATCCTAACAGGGGATACTATGGCTACACCTTC. This translates into CSVEDPNRGYYGYTF.